This T cell receptor beta chain was observed in a study of blood T cell repertoires in COVID-19 (dated by TCRdb to about 2020). In the study overall: The collaborator samples originated in the United States, Italy and Spain and spanned the acute and convalescent phases of COVID-19. The prospective study material was composed of cDNA or gDNA derived from T cells, B-cell-depleted T cells, or PBMCs. The dataset comprised deeply sampled blood TCRbeta repertoires from subjects exposed to, actively infected with, or recovered from COVID-19. The repertoires were made available in a free public database intended to serve as a resource for research on the immune response to SARS-CoV-2. The samples were drawn from two sources: the first 160 participants of the ongoing ImmuneRACE study, and 1,000 to 1,500 subjects contributed by 6 global collaborators. Nearly every sample came with metadata listing a de-identified subject ID, COVID-19 status, age in years and sex. HLA class I and class II types, where available, came from metadata supplied by the sample provider rather than from assay-based typing. Overall study outcomes, separate from this receptor: Clinical and demographic metadata were provided uncurated, with the amount varying by source and participant.

Worth noting for this clone: Its antigen remains undetermined. No clone much larger than this one lies a single base away; base qualities are absent.

TCRbeta CDR3 regions were amplified from genomic DNA by means of the immunoSEQ Assay, a bias-controlled multiplex PCR. The original methods were these. Nucleated cell counts per sample were estimated from amplification of reference gene primers within the assay. To quantify the absolute abundance of each unique TCRbeta CDR3 rearrangement, sequence reads were collapsed and filtered. Productive Simpson clonality was computed per sample as the square root of Simpson's diversity index over productive rearrangements. This is the immuneACCESS table as TCRdb keeps it, with only in-frame sequences that have V and J called. A part of the clones is gone; compared with another copy, unresolved V genes explain less than half, and the rest is unexplained. V and J calls and clone size come straight from that table; D and trimming were deduced from the DNA. The sample data list approximately 160,000 clones, and 84% of these were observed just once. Approximately 7.1% of the sample belongs to the ten largest clones.

The collaborating institutions used their own protocols to collect whole blood in K2EDTA tubes. For TCRbeta analysis, collaborator samples were shipped as frozen whole blood, as isolated PBMCs, or as DNA extracted from either sample type. The germline V gene sets CDR1 to SQVTM and CDR2 to ANQGSEA. Trimming accounts for 8 bases at V and 2 bases at J, while the number of junction bases matched to no gene is 12. The CDR3 has 15 amino acids, counting the end cysteine and phenylalanine. The DNA shown is the 45-base CDR3, in frame from base 1. The receptor was isolated from a woman between 45 and 60 years old in a cohort sampled during active or convalescent COVID-19. Sequenced: peripheral blood. The rearrangement joined TRBV29-1 to TRBJ2-3; TRBD1 agrees with 8 junctional bases. Here the CDR3 is given as CSTSVMGQDTDTQYF. Read as DNA, the sequence is TGCAGCACCTCCGTTATGGGACAGGACACAGATACGCAGTATTTT.